The entry below gives a single T cell receptor (beta chain) sequence along with its context. The antigen is not known. The sample comes from a study of shared clonotypes between healthy human individuals. Study-wide results and caveats: Only blood underwent sampling, and tissue repertoires likely differ. There were few donors, and this limited the genetic and exposure-history diversity represented.

Only CD45RO-negative cells positively selected for CCR7 counted as naive CD8 cells, so terminally differentiated effector memory CD45RA+ cells were excluded. Caucasian adults residing in Nashville, Tennessee made up all the donors. Using immunoSEQ multiplex PCR, the repertoire was profiled, and TCRdb retains in-frame clones only, with some absent. The sample includes around 560,000 clones, roughly 96% of them seen just once. The sequence was collected from a woman aged 30 to 39 in good health. The sequenced sample was naive CD8+ T cells sorted from blood.

CDR3 in DNA: TGTGCCAGCAGCTCAGATACTAGCGGGAGTACAGATACGCAGTATTTT. The encoded protein is CASSSDTSGSTDTQYF. The J gene is TRBJ2-3, the V gene TRBV7-8, with 11 bases aligning to TRBD2. This CDR3 is 16 amino acids long. With V trimmed by 4 bases and J by 3 bases, 6 bases remained unmatched. Per germline, CDR1 SGHVS and CDR2 FQNEAQ.